The clone carrying this T cell receptor beta chain was found once. The record originates from a study of T cell changes during pregnancy in multiple sclerosis. Sequenced by immunoSEQ multiplex PCR; TCRdb stores in-frame clones only, minus some. Among approximately 43,000 clones listed, about 90% were seen once. The length of the CDR3 is 15 residues. Germline V gene sequence: CDR1 MDHEN, CDR2 SYDVKM. The V gene lost 2 bases and the J gene lost 4 bases, with 12 bases spanning the gap. The J gene is TRBJ2-1, the V gene TRBV28; D might be TRBD2 (5 bases). The material sequenced was CD8+ T cells from peripheral blood mononuclear cells, taken in the first trimester of pregnancy. The sequence derives from a female donor with multiple sclerosis, enrolled in a pregnancy study. CDR3 sequence: CASSLRGTYYNEQFF. In nucleotides, the CDR3 is TGTGCCAGCAGTTTACGGGGTACCTATTACAATGAGCAGTTCTTC.